Listed below are T cell receptor beta chains from one sample, sequenced in a study of T-cell reconstitution after alpha-beta-depleted transplantation in children. Via MiXCR, TCRdb re-called the PCR reads, giving one row per CDR3 protein. The table includes fewer than 550,000 distinct CDR3 sequences, about 11% detected once. Here the sequenced sample was PBMCs from the stem cell graft donor, taken from the stem cell graft. Receptor source: a human donor who donated a stem cell graft to a child with acute myeloid leukemia. Both conserved end residues are part of each CDR3. Fields, in order: clone size, J gene, V gene, D gene, CDR3 DNA, CDR3 protein. A D gene is named only where the DNA matches it firmly. Clone size is shown for a subset of rows, as once, few, many or a class of expanded clone.

size: many; J: TRBJ2-3; V: TRBV9; D: NA; DNA: TGTGCCAGCAGCTCCTGGGGGCAGAGCACAGATACGCAGTATTTT; CDR3: CASSSWGQSTDTQYF
size: many; J: TRBJ2-7; V: TRBV6-1; D: TRBD1; DNA: TGTGCCAGCAGCCGGGACAGTACCTACGAGCAGTACTTC; CDR3: CASSRDSTYEQYF
size: NA; J: TRBJ2-5; V: TRBV29-1; D: NA; DNA: TGCAGCGTTGAAGGGACTCCGAGGGAGACCCAGTACTTC; CDR3: CSVEGTPRETQYF
size: NA; J: TRBJ2-1; V: TRBV20-1; D: TRBD2; DNA: TGCAGTGCCCCCTTTCGCGGGGGGGCCAGGGATGAGCAGTTCTTC; CDR3: CSAPFRGGARDEQFF
size: NA; J: TRBJ2-7; V: TRBV29-1; D: NA; DNA: TGCAGCGTTGAGACGGGTCTAAGCTCCTACGAGCAGTACTTC; CDR3: CSVETGLSSYEQYF
size: many; J: TRBJ1-2; V: TRBV5-5; D: NA; DNA: TGTGCCAGCAGCTTGGATGGGCAGTGGTCTGGCTACACCTTC; CDR3: CASSLDGQWSGYTF
size: few; J: TRBJ2-1; V: TRBV7-2; D: NA; DNA: TGTGCCAGCAGCTTGGTAGCGGCCAACTACAATGAGCAGTTCTTC; CDR3: CASSLVAANYNEQFF
size: few; J: TRBJ1-2; V: TRBV20-1; D: NA; DNA: TGCAGTGCTACCGGTAACACTGGCTACACCTTC; CDR3: CSATGNTGYTF
size: NA; J: TRBJ2-1; V: TRBV3-1; D: NA; DNA: TGTGCCAGCAGCCAAGAAGGGACCCTATACAATGAGCAGTTCTTC; CDR3: CASSQEGTLYNEQFF
size: NA; J: TRBJ2-1; V: TRBV4-1; D: NA; DNA: TGCGCCAGCAGCCAATCGGGGGTTATTGAGCAGTTCTTC; CDR3: CASSQSGVIEQFF
size: NA; J: TRBJ2-5; V: TRBV5-5; D: NA; DNA: TGTGCCAGCAGCTCCTCCAACCATCAAGAGACCCAGTACTTC; CDR3: CASSSSNHQETQYF
size: NA; J: TRBJ2-5; V: TRBV10-3; D: TRBD2; DNA: TGTGCCATCAGCCGGGGGGACCAAGAGACCCAGTACTTC; CDR3: CAISRGDQETQYF
size: few; J: TRBJ2-1; V: TRBV29-1; D: TRBD2; DNA: TGCAGCGTTGAGGGACTAGCGGGAGGTTCCAATGAGCAGTTCTTC; CDR3: CSVEGLAGGSNEQFF
size: few; J: TRBJ1-6; V: TRBV5-1; D: NA; DNA: TGCGCCAGCAGCTTGGGGGGTACCTATAATTCACCCCTCCACTTT; CDR3: CASSLGGTYNSPLHF
size: few; J: TRBJ2-1; V: TRBV15; D: TRBD2; DNA: TGTGCCACCAGCACAACTAGCGGGTATTACAATGAGCAGTTCTTC; CDR3: CATSTTSGYYNEQFF
size: once; J: TRBJ2-3; V: TRBV5-8; D: TRBD1; DNA: TGTGCCAGCAGCTCCAGGACAGGCGGGGATACGCAGTATTTT; CDR3: CASSSRTGGDTQYF
size: NA; J: TRBJ2-3; V: TRBV5-6; D: TRBD1; DNA: TGTGCCAGCAGCTTGATGGGACAGGGGAGCGATACGCAGTATTTT; CDR3: CASSLMGQGSDTQYF
size: many; J: TRBJ1-2; V: TRBV5-8; D: NA; DNA: TGTGCCAGCAGTTTCCGGCCTCCCGGGGGCTACACCTTC; CDR3: CASSFRPPGGYTF
size: few; J: TRBJ2-6; V: TRBV7-6; D: NA; DNA: TGTGCCAGCAGCTCACCGCAGTGGGCTGGGGCCAACGTCCTGACTTTC; CDR3: CASSSPQWAGANVLTF
size: few; J: TRBJ2-7; V: TRBV25-1; D: NA; DNA: TGTGCCAGCAGTGAATCAATTGTTTCCTCCGGCGAAACTCTCTACGAGCAGTACTTC; CDR3: CASSESIVSSGETLYEQYF
size: few; J: TRBJ2-1; V: TRBV20-1; D: NA; DNA: TGCAGTGCTCAACCGGGGGCAGGGGTTTACAATGAGCAGTTCTTC; CDR3: CSAQPGAGVYNEQFF
size: few; J: TRBJ2-7; V: TRBV12-3/TRBV12-4; D: NA; DNA: TGTGCCAGCACCCTAACGGGCGACGAGCAGTACTTC; CDR3: CASTLTGDEQYF
size: many; J: TRBJ2-1; V: TRBV2; D: NA; DNA: TGTGCCAGCCACCCCCCCTTCGAGAGCTCCTACAATGAGCAGTTCTTC; CDR3: CASHPPFESSYNEQFF
size: many; J: TRBJ1-3; V: TRBV7-9; D: NA; DNA: TGTGCCAGCAGCTTGTATGGTGGAAACACCATATATTTT; CDR3: CASSLYGGNTIYF
size: NA; J: TRBJ2-3; V: TRBV5-1; D: NA; DNA: TGCGCCAGCAGCTCGGACGGGGCCCTCACAGATACGCAGTATTTT; CDR3: CASSSDGALTDTQYF